This T cell receptor beta chain was found in a study of cytomegalovirus exposure and HLA in healthy donors. Study summary: Of the donors genotyped, approximately 430 in all, about 76% fell in the Caucasian-associated ancestry cluster.

Notes on this clone: Its antigen is unknown.

CDR1 SGHNT and CDR2 YYREEE come from the germline V gene (reference sequence). There are 17 residues in the CDR3. V shed 3 bases and J 6 bases; nucleotides not matched to a gene: 10. Study-wide results and caveats: Cytomegalovirus status was reportedly diagnosed by the classifier with high specificity and sensitivity. A link between a missense DCLRE1C variant and TCR beta V- and J-gene trimming emerged from a later analysis. Cytomegalovirus-associated TCR beta chains were listed, numbering over 150.

Amplification used 60 Vbeta primers and 13 Jbeta primers. The data were produced by immunoSEQ multiplex PCR, yet TCRdb's version contains in-frame clones alone and is incomplete. This sample yields 75,000 to 90,000 clones, of which around 66% are seen a single time; over 12% belongs to the top ten. The chain links TRBV5-4 to TRBJ2-1, with 12 bases lining up with TRBD2. The TCR comes from a woman in her thirties or forties in good health and CMV-seropositive. The material sequenced was PBMCs. The CDR3 spells CASSSKTSGRVGNEQFF. The CDR3 DNA reads TGTGCCAGCAGCTCGAAGACTAGCGGGAGAGTGGGCAATGAGCAGTTCTTC.